The next 22 T cell receptor beta chains were all read from a single sample in a study of T-cell reconstitution after alpha-beta-depleted transplantation in children. Unique molecular identifiers were incorporated into the prepared TCRbeta library. TCRdb re-derived calls from the PCR reads in MiXCR, one entry per CDR3 protein. The sample holds approximately 420,000 distinct CDR3 sequences, roughly a tenth seen once. Material: PBMCs from the stem cell graft donor, obtained from the stem cell graft. All receptors come from a human donor who donated a stem cell graft to a child with acute myeloid leukemia.

The V gene is TRBV12-3 or TRBV12-4, the J gene TRBJ2-7; D remains ambiguous. Trimming stripped 1 base from V and 6 bases from J, with 4 bases between. The CDR3 contains 11 residues. The CDR3 protein is CASSLGGEQYF. The CDR3 nucleotides are TGTGCCAGCAGTTTAGGGGGCGAGCAGTACTTC.

The sample holds many counts of this clonotype. J is TRBJ1-1 and V is TRBV20-1; D is unclear. V gave up 3 bases and J gave up 2 bases, with 7 bases separating them. CDR3 size: 12 residues. Germline CDR1 is DFQATT and CDR2 is SNEGSKA (reference sequence). CDR3: CSASSGNTEAFF. Here the CDR3 DNA reads TGCAGTGCTAGTTCCGGAAACACTGAAGCTTTCTTT.

This clonotype showed up just a few times. This chain links TRBV20-1 with TRBJ2-2, with D possibly being TRBD1 (5 bases). The CDR3 sequence is 16 residues long. The ends were cut back, 6 bases at V and 7 bases at J, with 24 bases in the middle. Per the germline V gene, CDR1 is DFQATT and CDR2 is SNEGSKA (reference sequence). Here the CDR3 reads CSARTPRQPLGGELFF. CDR3 sequence (DNA): TGCAGTGCAAGAACCCCTCGACAGCCCCTAGGCGGGGAGCTGTTTTTT.

Ten or more counts support this clonotype. The chain links TRBV12-3 or TRBV12-4 to TRBJ2-7, with 8 positions matching TRBD2. J lost 4 bases, V lost 3 bases, and 5 bases had no gene match. The CDR3 contains 14 residues. CDR3 DNA: TGTGCCAGCAGTTTTAGTACTAGCGGATACGAGCAGTACTTC. Amino acid sequence: CASSFSTSGYEQYF.

Only a few counts were recorded for this clonotype. The chain links TRBV7-2 to TRBJ1-1; maybe TRBD1 (5 bases). Germline CDR1 reads SGHTA; CDR2 reads FQGNSA. The CDR3 totals 14 residues. V was clipped by 2 bases and J by 5 bases, with 12 bases between them. The CDR3 region has the DNA TGTGCCAGCAGCTTACCGGGGTGGGGGACTGAAGCTTTCTTT. Its protein is CASSLPGWGTEAFF. The full variable domain, completed using reference TRBV7-2 and TRBJ1-1, is GAGVSQSPSNKVTEKGKDVELRCDPISGHTALYWYRQSLGQGLEFLIYFQGNSAPDKSGLPSDRFSAERTGGSVSTLTIQRTQQEDSAVYLCASSLPGWGTEAFFGQGTRLTVV.

This chain uses TRBV4-3 with TRBJ1-2; D possibly corresponds to TRBD1 (5 bases). The CDR3 has 15 residues. The V gene's germline CDR1 is LGHNA and CDR2 YSLEER. Trimming stripped 2 bases from V and 5 bases from J, with 15 bases between. CDR3 amino acids: CASSQSAGRLYGYTF. The CDR3 coding sequence is TGCGCCAGCAGCCAATCAGCGGGACGATTATATGGCTACACCTTC.

In its sample, this clonotype was seen a few times. The chain is built from TRBV5-1 and TRBJ2-2; 11 nucleotides match TRBD2. The CDR3 extends over 16 amino acids. Germline V gene lookup returns CDR1 SGHRS and CDR2 YFSETQ. The V and J ends lost 4 bases and 4 bases, in that order; junction bases with no gene match: 6. CDR3: CASSPLAGDLTGELFF. CDR3 sequence (DNA): TGCGCCAGCAGCCCACTAGCGGGAGATCTCACCGGGGAGCTGTTTTTT.

This clonotype has ten or more counts. The rearrangement joins TRBV27 to TRBJ2-2; a possible D gene is TRBD2 (5 bases). This CDR3 region has 13 residues. V was clipped by 5 bases and J by 4 bases, with 8 bases between them. From germline, CDR1 is MNHEY and CDR2 SMNVEV (reference sequence). CDR3 nucleotides: TGTGCCAGCAGTCCCGGGGTCACCGGGGAGCTGTTTTTT. Translating it yields CASSPGVTGELFF.

This clonotype was seen only a few times. V gene TRBV29-1 combines with J gene TRBJ1-1; the D is unclear. The CDR3 is made up of 14 amino acids. V lost 6 bases, J lost 1 base, and 15 bases lay in between. CDR1 SQVTM and CDR2 ANQGSEA come from the germline V gene. CDR3 sequence: CSVEPDRANTEAFF. Here the CDR3 DNA reads TGCAGCGTGGAACCTGACCGGGCGAACACTGAAGCTTTCTTT.

This clonotype was seen only a few times. J is TRBJ2-1 and V is TRBV24-1; 8 nucleotides line up with TRBD2. The CDR3 is made up of 17 amino acids. V shed 9 bases, J shed 10 bases, and the junction held 22 bases outside the gene matches. Germline V CDR1 and CDR2: KGHDR, SFDVKD. The DNA for the CDR3 is TGTGCCACCTCGAAGGGGTGGAACTCTAGCGGGCCCCCCGAGCAGTTCTTC. Amino acids: CATSKGWNSSGPPEQFF.

This chain joins TRBV20-1 and TRBJ2-1, with D tentatively TRBD2 (5 bases). The germline V gene encodes CDR1 DFQATT and CDR2 SNEGSKA (reference sequence). V was shortened by 3 bases and J by 5 bases, with 17 bases between the two germline ends. The CDR3 sequence is 15 residues long. Written as DNA, the CDR3 is TGCAGTGCTAGTCGGGGTTCGTTAGACGACAATGAGCAGTTCTTC. This gives the protein CSASRGSLDDNEQFF.

This rearrangement joins TRBV12-3 or TRBV12-4 to TRBJ2-3, with a possible D match to TRBD2 (6 bases). V lost 3 bases and J lost 8, with 15 bases in between. The CDR3 has 14 residues. The DNA of the CDR3 is TGTGCCAGCAGTTTGCGGGGTAGCCAAGGTACGCAGTATTTT. Its protein product is CASSLRGSQGTQYF.

The V call is TRBV10-3, the J call TRBJ2-2; maybe TRBD1 (5 bases). The CDR3 length is 13 residues. CDR1 and CDR2 from the germline V gene are ENHRY and SYGVKD. Between the trimmed V and J ends, which lost 6 bases and 1 base, there was a span of 6 bases. CDR3 sequence (DNA): TGTGCCATCAGCGGACAGAACACCGGGGAGCTGTTTTTT. Translated, it gives CAISGQNTGELFF.

The chain couples TRBV5-6 to TRBJ2-2; TRBD2 aligns across 10 bases. The junction had 3 bases not matched to a gene; V was cut back by 3 bases and J by 4 bases. Germline V lookup: CDR1 SGHDT, CDR2 YYEEEE. The CDR3 extends over 15 amino acids. The CDR3 sequence: CASSSLAGITGELFF. CDR3 in DNA: TGTGCCAGCAGCTCACTAGCGGGGATCACCGGGGAGCTGTTTTTT.

The chain combines TRBV7-8 with TRBJ1-4; the match to TRBD1 covers 7 bases. Germline V lookup: CDR1 SGHVS, CDR2 FQNEAQ. The CDR3 has 14 residues. With 5 bases clipped from V and 5 bases from J, the junction kept 5 bases outside the gene matches. The CDR3 DNA follows: TGTGCCAGCAGCCGGGGACAGATCAATGAAAAACTGTTTTTT. Its protein product is CASSRGQINEKLFF.

The chain links TRBV29-1 to TRBJ2-1; D might be TRBD2 (6 bases). Germline V gene sequence: CDR1 SQVTM, CDR2 ANQGSEA. V was trimmed by 4 bases and J by 7 bases, leaving 20 bases between them. The CDR3 contains 15 residues. Here the CDR3 reads CSVVRRERFQNEQFF. CDR3 bases: TGCAGCGTTGTACGGCGGGAAAGGTTCCAAAATGAGCAGTTCTTC.

This clonotype appeared a few times. The rearrangement joins TRBV5-1 to TRBJ2-2; 8 nucleotides agree with TRBD2. The CDR3 extends over 17 amino acids. CDR1 is SGHRS, CDR2 YFSETQ, per germline. V shed 4 bases and J 1 base; nucleotides not matched to a gene: 9. For the CDR3, the DNA is TGCGCCAGCAGCAAACATACTAGCGGAAAGAACACCGGGGAGCTGTTTTTT. The encoded protein is CASSKHTSGKNTGELFF.

V gene TRBV27 combines with J gene TRBJ1-1, with D possibly matching TRBD1 (6 bases). The CDR3 has 15 amino acids. From germline, CDR1 is MNHEY and CDR2 SMNVEV (reference sequence). Trimming took off 0 bases at V and 1 base at J, with 9 bases between the two ends. CDR3 region: CASSLSEGGNTEAFF. DNA for the CDR3: TGTGCCAGCAGTTTATCGGAGGGGGGGAACACTGAAGCTTTCTTT.

The chain has TRBV6-4 and TRBJ2-1; D may be TRBD1 (6 bases). Trimming stripped 3 bases from V and 6 bases from J, with 9 bases between. Germline V gene sequence: CDR1 MRHNA, CDR2 SNTAGT. The CDR3 extends over 13 amino acids. This CDR3 reads CASSEQTGNEQFF. The CDR3 nucleotides read TGTGCCAGCAGTGAACAGACAGGCAATGAGCAGTTCTTC.

Ten or more counts support this clonotype. J is TRBJ2-1 and V is TRBV7-8; 11 nucleotides match TRBD1. Germline CDR1 is SGHVS and CDR2 is FQNEAQ. V gave up 4 bases and J gave up 6 bases; unmatched junction bases: 2. This CDR3 comprises 14 residues. CDR3 residues: CASSWDRGINEQFF. The CDR3 nucleotides read TGTGCCAGCAGCTGGGACAGGGGGATCAATGAGCAGTTCTTC.

V usage is TRBV10-3 and J usage is TRBJ2-7, with 9 positions matching TRBD1. This CDR3 region has 16 residues. J was trimmed by 6 bases and V by 3 bases; bases with no gene match: 12. In germline, CDR1 is ENHRY, CDR2 SYGVKD. Written as DNA, the CDR3 is TGTGCCATCAGTGATCAAACCGGGACAGGGTACCCCGAGCAGTACTTC. Translating it yields CAISDQTGTGYPEQYF.

This clonotype was detected ten times or more. The chain combines TRBV5-1 with TRBJ1-1, with 9 positions matching TRBD1. This CDR3 has 16 amino acids. V gave up 3 bases and J gave up 6 bases; unmatched junction bases: 12. Germline-derived CDR1 and CDR2 are SGHRS and YFSETQ. The CDR3 is CASSSGTGTFLAEAFF. Here the CDR3 DNA reads TGCGCCAGCAGCTCCGGGACAGGGACCTTTTTAGCTGAAGCTTTCTTT.